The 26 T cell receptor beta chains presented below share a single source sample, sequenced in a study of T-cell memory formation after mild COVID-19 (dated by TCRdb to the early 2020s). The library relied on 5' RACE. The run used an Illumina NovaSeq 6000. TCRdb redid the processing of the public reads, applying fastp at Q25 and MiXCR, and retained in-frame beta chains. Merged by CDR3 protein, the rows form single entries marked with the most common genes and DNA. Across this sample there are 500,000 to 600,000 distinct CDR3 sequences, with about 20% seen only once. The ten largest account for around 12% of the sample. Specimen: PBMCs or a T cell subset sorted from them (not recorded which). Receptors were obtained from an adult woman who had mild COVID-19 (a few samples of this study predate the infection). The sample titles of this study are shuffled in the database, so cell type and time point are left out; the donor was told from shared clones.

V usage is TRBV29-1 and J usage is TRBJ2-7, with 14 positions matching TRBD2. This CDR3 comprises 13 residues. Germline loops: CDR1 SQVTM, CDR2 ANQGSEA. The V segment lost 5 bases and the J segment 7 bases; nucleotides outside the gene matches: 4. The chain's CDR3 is CSVRLAGGREQYF. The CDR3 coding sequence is TGCAGCGTTAGACTAGCGGGGGGGAGAGAGCAGTACTTC.

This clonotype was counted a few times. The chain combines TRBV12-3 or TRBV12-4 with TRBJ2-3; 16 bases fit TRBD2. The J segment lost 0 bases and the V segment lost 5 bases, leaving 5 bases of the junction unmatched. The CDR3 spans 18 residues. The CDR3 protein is CASSPGTSGRASTDTQYF. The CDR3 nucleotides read TGTGCCAGCAGTCCCGGGACTAGCGGGAGGGCTAGCACAGATACGCAGTATTTT.

This CDR3 reads CASSPTWFGEQYF. CDR3 bases: TGTGCCAGCAGCCCAACGTGGTTCGGGGAGCAGTACTTC. V and J are TRBV14 and TRBJ2-7; D is ambiguous. The CDR3 extends over 13 amino acids. V was trimmed by 4 bases and J by 7 bases, leaving 14 bases between them. Germline V lookup: CDR1 SGHDN, CDR2 FVKESK. The full variable domain, rest sourced from reference TRBV14 and TRBJ2-7, is EAGVTQFPSHSVIEKGQTVTLRCDPISGHDNLYWYRRVMGKEIKFLLHFVKESKQDESGMPNNRFLAERTGGTYSTLKVQPAELEDSGVYFCASSPTWFGEQYFGPGTRLTVT.

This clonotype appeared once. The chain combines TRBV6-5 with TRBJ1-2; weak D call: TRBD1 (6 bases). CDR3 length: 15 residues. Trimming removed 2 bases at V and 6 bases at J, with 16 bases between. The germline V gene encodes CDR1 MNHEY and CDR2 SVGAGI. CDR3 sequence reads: CASSYAGRGDNGYTF. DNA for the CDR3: TGTGCCAGCAGTTACGCGGGACGGGGGGACAATGGCTACACCTTC.

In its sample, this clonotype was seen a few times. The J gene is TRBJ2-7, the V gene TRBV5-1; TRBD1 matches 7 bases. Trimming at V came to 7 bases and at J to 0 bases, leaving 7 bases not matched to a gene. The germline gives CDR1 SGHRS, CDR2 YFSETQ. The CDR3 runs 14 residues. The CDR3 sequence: CASARDSLSYEQYF. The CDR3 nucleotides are TGCGCCAGCGCCCGGGACAGTCTCTCCTACGAGCAGTACTTC.

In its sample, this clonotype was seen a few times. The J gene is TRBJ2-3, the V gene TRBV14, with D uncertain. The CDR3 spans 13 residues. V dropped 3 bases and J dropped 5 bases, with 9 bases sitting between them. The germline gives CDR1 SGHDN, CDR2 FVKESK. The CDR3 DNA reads TGTGCCAGCAGCCAGCGCGGTCAAGATACGCAGTATTTT. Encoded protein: CASSQRGQDTQYF.

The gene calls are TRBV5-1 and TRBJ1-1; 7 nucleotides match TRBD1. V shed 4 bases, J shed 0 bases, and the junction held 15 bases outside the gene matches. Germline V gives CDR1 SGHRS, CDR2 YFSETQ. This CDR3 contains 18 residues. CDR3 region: CASSPRLPGQHMNTEAFF. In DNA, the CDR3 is TGCGCCAGCAGCCCCCGACTCCCGGGACAGCACATGAACACTGAAGCTTTCTTT. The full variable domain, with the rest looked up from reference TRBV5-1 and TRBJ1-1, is KAGVTQTPRYLIKTRGQQVTLSCSPISGHRSVSWYQQTPGQGLQFLFEYFSETQRNKGNFPGRFSGRQFSNSRSEMNVSTLELGDSALYLCASSPRLPGQHMNTEAFFGQGTRLTVV.

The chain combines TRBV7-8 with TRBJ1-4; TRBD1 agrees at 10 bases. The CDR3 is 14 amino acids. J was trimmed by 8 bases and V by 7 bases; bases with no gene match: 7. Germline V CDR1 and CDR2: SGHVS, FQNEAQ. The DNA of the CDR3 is TGTGCCAGCACCAGACAGGGGGCTGGAGAAAAACTGTTTTTT. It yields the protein CASTRQGAGEKLFF.

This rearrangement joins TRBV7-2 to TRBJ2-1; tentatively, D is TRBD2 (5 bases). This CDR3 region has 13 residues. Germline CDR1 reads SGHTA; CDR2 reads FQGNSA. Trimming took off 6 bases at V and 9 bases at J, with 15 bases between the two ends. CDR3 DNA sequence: TGTGCCAGCAGGGAATTCCGCCGGGGTGAGCAGTTCTTC. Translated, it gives CASREFRRGEQFF.

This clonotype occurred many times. CDR3 DNA: TGTGCCAGCAGTTTAAGTTCTGGGTTCTACACCTTC. Protein sequence: CASSLSSGFYTF. The chain joins TRBV12-3 or TRBV12-4 to TRBJ1-2; unclear D gene. Trimming left V 2 bases short and J 10 bases short, with 11 bases between. The CDR3 is 12 residues long.

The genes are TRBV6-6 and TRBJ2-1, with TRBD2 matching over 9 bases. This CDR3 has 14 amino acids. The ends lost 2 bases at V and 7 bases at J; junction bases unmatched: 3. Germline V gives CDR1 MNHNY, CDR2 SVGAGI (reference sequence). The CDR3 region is CASSYASGVNEQFF. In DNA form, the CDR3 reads TGTGCCAGCAGTTACGCTAGCGGGGTAAATGAGCAGTTCTTC.

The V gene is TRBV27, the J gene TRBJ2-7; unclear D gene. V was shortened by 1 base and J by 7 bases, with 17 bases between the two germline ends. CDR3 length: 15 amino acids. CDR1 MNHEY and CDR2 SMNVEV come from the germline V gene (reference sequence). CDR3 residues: CASSLYTRPVGEQYF. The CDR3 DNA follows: TGTGCCAGCAGTTTATACACGAGGCCGGTAGGGGAGCAGTACTTC.

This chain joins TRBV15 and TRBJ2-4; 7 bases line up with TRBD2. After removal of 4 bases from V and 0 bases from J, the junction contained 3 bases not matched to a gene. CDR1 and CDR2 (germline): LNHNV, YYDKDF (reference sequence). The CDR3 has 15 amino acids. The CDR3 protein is CATSKAGEAKNIQYF. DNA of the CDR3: TGTGCCACCAGCAAGGCGGGGGAAGCCAAAAACATTCAGTACTTC.

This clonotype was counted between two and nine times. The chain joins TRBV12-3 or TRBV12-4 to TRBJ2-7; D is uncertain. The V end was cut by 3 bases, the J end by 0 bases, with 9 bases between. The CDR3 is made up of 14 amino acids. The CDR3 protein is CASSFGAASYEQYF. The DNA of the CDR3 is TGTGCCAGCAGTTTCGGTGCGGCCTCCTACGAGCAGTACTTC.

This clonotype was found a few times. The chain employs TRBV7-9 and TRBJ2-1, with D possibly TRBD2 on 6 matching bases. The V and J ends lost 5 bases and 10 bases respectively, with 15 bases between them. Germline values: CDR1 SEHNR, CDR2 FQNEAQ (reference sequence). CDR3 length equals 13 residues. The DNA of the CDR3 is TGTGCCAGCAGCACACCCTCTAGCGCAGAGCAGTTCTTC. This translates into CASSTPSSAEQFF.

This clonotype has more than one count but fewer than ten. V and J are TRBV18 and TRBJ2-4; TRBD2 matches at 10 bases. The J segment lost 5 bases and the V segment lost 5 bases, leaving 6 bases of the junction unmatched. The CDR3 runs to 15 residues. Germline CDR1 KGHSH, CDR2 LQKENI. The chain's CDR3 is CASSALAGEENIQYF. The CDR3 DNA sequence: TGTGCCAGCTCAGCCCTAGCGGGAGAAGAAAACATTCAGTACTTC.

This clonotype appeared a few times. The CDR3 nucleotides read TGTGCCAGCAGCTTGATCGGACAGGGTCTTGGCAATGAGCAGTTCTTC. Encoded protein: CASSLIGQGLGNEQFF. The chain combines TRBV5-5 with TRBJ2-1, with 8 bases lining up with TRBD1. Germline CDR1 and CDR2: SGHKS and YYEKEE (reference sequence). V dropped 1 base and J dropped 6; count of bases not matched to a gene: 9. This CDR3 comprises 16 residues.

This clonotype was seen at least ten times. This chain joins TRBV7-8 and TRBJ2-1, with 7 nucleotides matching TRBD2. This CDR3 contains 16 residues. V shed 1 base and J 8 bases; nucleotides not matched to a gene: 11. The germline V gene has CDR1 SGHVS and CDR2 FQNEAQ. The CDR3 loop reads CASSLVGLGALDEQFF. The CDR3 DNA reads TGTGCCAGCAGCTTAGTAGGACTAGGGGCCCTCGATGAGCAGTTCTTC.

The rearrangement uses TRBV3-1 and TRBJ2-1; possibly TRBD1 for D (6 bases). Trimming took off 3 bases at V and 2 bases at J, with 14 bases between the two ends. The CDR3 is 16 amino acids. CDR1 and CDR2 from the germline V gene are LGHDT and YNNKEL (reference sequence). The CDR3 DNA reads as TGTGCCAGCAGCCATCAAAGGACAGTCACCTACAATGAGCAGTTCTTC. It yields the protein CASSHQRTVTYNEQFF.

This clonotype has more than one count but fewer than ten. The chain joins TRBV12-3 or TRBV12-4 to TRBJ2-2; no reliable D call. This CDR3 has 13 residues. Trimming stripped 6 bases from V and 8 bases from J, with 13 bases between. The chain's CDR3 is CASSPLPSGELFF. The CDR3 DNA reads TGTGCCAGCAGCCCCTTACCCTCTGGGGAGCTGTTTTTT.

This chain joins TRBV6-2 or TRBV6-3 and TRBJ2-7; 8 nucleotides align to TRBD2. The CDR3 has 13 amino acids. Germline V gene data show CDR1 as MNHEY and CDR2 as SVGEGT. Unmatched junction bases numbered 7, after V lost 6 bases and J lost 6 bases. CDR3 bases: TGTGCCAGCAGCCGGACTAGCCGCAGCGAGCAGTACTTC. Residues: CASSRTSRSEQYF.

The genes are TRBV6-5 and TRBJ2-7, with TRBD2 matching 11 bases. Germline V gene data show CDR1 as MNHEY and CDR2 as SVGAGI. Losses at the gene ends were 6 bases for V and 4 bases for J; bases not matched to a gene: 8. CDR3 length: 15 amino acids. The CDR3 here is CASSFTGLAEYEQYF. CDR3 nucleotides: TGTGCCAGCAGCTTTACGGGACTAGCGGAATACGAGCAGTACTTC.

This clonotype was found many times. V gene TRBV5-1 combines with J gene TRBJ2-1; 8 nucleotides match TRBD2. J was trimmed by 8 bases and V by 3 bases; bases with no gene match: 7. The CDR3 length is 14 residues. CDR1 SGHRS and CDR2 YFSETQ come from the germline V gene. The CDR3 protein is CASSSRGGPDEQFF. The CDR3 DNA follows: TGCGCCAGCAGCTCTCGGGGGGGGCCGGATGAGCAGTTCTTC.

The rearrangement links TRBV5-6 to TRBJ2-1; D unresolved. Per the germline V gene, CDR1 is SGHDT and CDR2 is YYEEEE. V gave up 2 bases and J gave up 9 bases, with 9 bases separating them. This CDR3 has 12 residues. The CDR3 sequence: CASSFNSLEQFF. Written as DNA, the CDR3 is TGTGCCAGCAGCTTTAACAGTCTTGAGCAGTTCTTC.

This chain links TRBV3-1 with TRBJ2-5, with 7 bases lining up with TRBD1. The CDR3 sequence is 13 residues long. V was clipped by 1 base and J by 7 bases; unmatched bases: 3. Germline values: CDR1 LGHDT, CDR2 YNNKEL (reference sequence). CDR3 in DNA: TGTGCCAGCAGCCAAGGAGGGGGCGGGACCCAGTACTTC. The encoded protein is CASSQGGGGTQYF.

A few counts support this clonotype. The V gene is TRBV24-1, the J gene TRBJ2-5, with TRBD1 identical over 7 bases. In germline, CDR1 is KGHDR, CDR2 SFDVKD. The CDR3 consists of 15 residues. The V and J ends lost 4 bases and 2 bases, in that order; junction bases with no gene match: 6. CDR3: CATSDRGTVQETQYF. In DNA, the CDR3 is TGTGCCACCAGTGACCGAGGGACAGTACAAGAGACCCAGTACTTC.